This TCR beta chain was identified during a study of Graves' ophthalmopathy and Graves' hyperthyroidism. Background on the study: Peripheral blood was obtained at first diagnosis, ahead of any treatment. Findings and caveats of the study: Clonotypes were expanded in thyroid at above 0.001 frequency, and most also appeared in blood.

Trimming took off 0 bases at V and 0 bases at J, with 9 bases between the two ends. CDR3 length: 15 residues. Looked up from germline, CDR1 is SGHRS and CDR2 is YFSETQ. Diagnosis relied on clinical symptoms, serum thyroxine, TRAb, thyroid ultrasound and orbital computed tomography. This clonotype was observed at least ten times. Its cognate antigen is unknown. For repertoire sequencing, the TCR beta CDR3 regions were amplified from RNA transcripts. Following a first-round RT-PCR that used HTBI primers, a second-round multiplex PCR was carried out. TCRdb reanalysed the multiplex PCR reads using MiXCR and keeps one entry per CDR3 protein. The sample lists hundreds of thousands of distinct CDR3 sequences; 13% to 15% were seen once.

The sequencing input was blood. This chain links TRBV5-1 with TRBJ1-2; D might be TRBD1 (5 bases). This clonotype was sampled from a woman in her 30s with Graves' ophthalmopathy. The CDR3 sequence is CASSLGQTTNYGYTF. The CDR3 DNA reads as TGCGCCAGCAGCTTGGGACAGACAACTAACTATGGCTACACCTTC.